This T cell receptor beta chain was identified during a study of blood T cell repertoires in COVID-19. On the study more broadly: The origin of the acute and convalescent COVID-19 samples was the United States, Italy and Spain. The cDNA or gDNA used as material had been derived from T cells, B-cell-depleted T cells, or PBMCs.

Per the study methods: Estimation of nucleated cell counts relied on the amplification of reference gene primers. Sequencing was performed with immunoSEQ multiplex PCR; in TCRdb, only in-frame clones are kept and a portion is missing. V, J and clone size derive from that table, while D and trimming were established from the DNA sequence. This repertoire shows 150,000 to 200,000 clones, around 89% found once; its top ten account for under 6.5%. This CDR3 has 13 residues. V gave up 5 bases and J gave up 7 bases, with 14 bases separating them. The material sequenced was peripheral blood. This TCR came from a man aged 35 to 55 with active or convalescent COVID-19. The V call is TRBV12-3 or TRBV12-4, the J call TRBJ1-2; weak D call: TRBD1 (6 bases). CDR3 in amino acids: CASSLGHLAGYTF. The CDR3 DNA sequence: TGTGCCAGCAGTCTGGGACATCTGGCTGGCTACACCTTC.